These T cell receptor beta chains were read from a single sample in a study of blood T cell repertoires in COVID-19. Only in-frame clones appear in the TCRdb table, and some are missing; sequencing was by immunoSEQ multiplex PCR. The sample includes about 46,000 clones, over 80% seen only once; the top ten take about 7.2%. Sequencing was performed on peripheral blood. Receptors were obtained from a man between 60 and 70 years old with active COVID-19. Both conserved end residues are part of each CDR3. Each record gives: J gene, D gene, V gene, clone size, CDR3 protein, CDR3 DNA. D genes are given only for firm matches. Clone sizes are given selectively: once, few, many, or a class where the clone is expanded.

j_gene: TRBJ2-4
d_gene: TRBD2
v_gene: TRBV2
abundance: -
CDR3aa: CASSVRAGGPPKNIQYF
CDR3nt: TGTGCCAGCAGTGTAAGAGCGGGGGGGCCTCCCAAAAACATTCAGTACTTC

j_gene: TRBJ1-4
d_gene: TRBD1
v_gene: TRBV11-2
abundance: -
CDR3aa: CASSLGGTVGEKLFF
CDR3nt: TGTGCCAGCAGCTTAGGGGGGACAGTCGGAGAAAAACTGTTTTTT

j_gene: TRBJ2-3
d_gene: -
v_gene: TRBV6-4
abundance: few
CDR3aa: CASSGKGGSDTQYF
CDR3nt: TGTGCCAGCAGTGGCAAGGGAGGATCAGATACGCAGTATTTT

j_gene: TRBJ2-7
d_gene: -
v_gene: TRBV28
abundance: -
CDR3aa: CASSLGGSGDSYEQYF
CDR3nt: TGTGCCAGCAGTTTAGGTGGGTCAGGGGATTCCTACGAGCAGTACTTC

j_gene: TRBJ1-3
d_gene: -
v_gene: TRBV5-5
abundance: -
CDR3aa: CASSLGGVMNTIYF
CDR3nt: TGTGCCAGCAGCTTGGGGGGAGTAATGAACACCATATATTTT

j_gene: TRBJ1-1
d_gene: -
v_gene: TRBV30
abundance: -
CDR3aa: CAWSLYTGPPDEAFF
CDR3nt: TGTGCCTGGAGTTTATACACAGGGCCCCCTGACGAAGCTTTCTTT

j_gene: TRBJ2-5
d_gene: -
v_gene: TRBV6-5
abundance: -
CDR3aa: CASRGTDRTETQYF
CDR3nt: TGTGCCAGCAGGGGTACGGACAGAACTGAGACCCAGTACTTC

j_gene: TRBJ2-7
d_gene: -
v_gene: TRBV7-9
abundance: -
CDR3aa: CASTQVPYEQYF
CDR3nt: TGTGCCAGCACCCAGGTCCCCTACGAGCAGTACTTC

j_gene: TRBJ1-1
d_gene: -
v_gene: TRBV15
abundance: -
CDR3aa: CATSRGGLSTEAFF
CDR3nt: TGTGCCACCAGCAGAGGAGGACTTTCCACTGAAGCTTTCTTT

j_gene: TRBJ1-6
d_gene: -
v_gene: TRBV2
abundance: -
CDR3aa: CASSATGTGSYNSPLHF
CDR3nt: TGTGCCAGCAGTGCCACAGGGACCGGCTCCTATAATTCACCCCTCCACTTT

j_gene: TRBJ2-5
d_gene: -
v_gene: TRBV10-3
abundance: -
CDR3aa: CAISRELQETQYF
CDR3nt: TGTGCCATCAGTCGGGAGCTACAAGAGACCCAGTACTTC

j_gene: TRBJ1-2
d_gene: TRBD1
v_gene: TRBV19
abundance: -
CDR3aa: CASNNRGGGYGYTF
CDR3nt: TGTGCCAGTAACAACAGGGGTGGAGGCTATGGCTACACCTTC

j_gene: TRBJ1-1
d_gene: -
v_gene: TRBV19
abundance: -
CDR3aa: CASSIDSWAWAFF
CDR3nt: TGTGCCAGTAGTATAGATAGTTGGGCCTGGGCTTTCTTT

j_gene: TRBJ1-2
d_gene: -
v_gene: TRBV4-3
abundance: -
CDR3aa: CASSQDWGQRVYTF
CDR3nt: TGCGCCAGCAGCCAAGATTGGGGGCAAAGAGTCTACACCTTC

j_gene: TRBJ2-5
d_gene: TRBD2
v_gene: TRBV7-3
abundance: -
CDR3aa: CASSLNPAGVGETQYF
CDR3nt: TGTGCCAGCAGCTTAAATCCAGCGGGAGTTGGGGAGACCCAGTACTTC

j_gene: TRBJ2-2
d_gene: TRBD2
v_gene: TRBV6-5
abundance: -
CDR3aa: CATRRAGGRGELFF
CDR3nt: TGTGCCACGAGGAGAGCGGGAGGGCGCGGGGAGCTGTTTTTT

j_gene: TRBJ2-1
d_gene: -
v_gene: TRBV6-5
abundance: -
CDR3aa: CASSSTTYNEQFF
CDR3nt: TGTGCCAGCAGTTCCACCACTTACAATGAGCAGTTCTTC

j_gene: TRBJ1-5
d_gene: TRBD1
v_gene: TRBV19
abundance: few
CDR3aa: CASSTRGQNSNQPQHF
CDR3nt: TGTGCCAGTAGTACCCGGGGACAGAATAGCAATCAGCCCCAGCATTTT

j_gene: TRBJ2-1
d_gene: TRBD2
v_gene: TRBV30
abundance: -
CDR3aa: CAWSYSLSGRRSEQFF
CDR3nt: TGTGCCTGGAGTTACAGCCTTAGCGGGAGACGAAGTGAGCAGTTCTTC

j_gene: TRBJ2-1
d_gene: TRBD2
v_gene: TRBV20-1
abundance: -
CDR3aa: CSASSLAGGMSYNEQFF
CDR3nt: TGCAGTGCTAGTTCACTAGCGGGAGGGATGTCCTACAATGAGCAGTTCTTC

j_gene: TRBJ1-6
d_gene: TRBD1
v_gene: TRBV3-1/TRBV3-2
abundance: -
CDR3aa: CASSRQGDSPLHF
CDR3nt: TGTGCCAGCAGCCGACAGGGTGATTCACCCCTCCACTTT

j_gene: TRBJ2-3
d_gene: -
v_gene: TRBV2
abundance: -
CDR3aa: CASHNRDSSTDTQYF
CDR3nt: TGTGCCAGCCATAACAGGGATAGCAGCACAGATACGCAGTATTTT

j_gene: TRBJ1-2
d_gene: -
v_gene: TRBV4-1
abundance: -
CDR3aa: CASSQAQGTNYGYTF
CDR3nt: TGCGCCAGCAGCCAAGCGCAGGGGACTAACTATGGCTACACCTTC

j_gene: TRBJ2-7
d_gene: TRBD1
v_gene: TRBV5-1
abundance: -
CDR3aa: CASSLIPGQGSNEQYF
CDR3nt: TGCGCCAGCAGCTTGATCCCGGGACAGGGGTCCAACGAGCAGTACTTC

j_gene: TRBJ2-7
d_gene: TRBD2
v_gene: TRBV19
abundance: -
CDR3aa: CASSITPGGLAGIYEQYF
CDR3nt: TGTGCCAGTAGTATCACCCCGGGAGGACTAGCGGGGATCTACGAGCAGTACTTC

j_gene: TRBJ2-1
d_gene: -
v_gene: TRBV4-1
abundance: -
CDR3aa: CASSQGAGVQSSYNEQFF
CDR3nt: TGCGCCAGCAGCCAAGGTGCAGGGGTCCAAAGCTCCTACAATGAGCAGTTCTTC

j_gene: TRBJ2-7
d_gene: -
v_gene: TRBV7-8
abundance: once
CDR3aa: CASSLRSGGGTQTSYEQYF
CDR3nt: TGTGCCAGCAGCTTACGCTCCGGAGGAGGGACCCAAACCTCCTACGAGCAGTACTTC

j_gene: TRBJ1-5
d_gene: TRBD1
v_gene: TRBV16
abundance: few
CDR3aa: CASAQTGGNQPQHF
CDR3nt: TGTGCCAGCGCCCAAACAGGGGGGAATCAGCCCCAGCATTTT

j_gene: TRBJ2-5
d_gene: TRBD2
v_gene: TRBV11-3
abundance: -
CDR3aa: CASSPGGVQETQYF
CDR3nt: TGTGCCAGCAGCCCGGGGGGGGTCCAAGAGACCCAGTACTTC

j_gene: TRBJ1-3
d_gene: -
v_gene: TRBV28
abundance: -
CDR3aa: CASSDTAQVSGNTIYF
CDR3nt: TGTGCCAGCAGTGATACCGCTCAGGTTTCTGGAAACACCATATATTTT

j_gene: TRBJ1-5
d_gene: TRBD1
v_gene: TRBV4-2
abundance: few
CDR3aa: CASSTQGAGYNQPQHF
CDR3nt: TGTGCCAGCAGCACACAGGGGGCAGGGTATAATCAGCCCCAGCATTTT

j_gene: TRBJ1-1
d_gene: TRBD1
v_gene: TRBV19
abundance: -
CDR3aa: CASGGTGYTEAFF
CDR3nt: TGTGCCAGTGGAGGGACAGGGTACACTGAAGCTTTCTTT

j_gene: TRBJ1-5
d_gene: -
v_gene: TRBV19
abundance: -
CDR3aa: CASSIADYQPQHF
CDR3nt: TGTGCCAGTAGTATCGCAGATTATCAGCCCCAGCATTTT

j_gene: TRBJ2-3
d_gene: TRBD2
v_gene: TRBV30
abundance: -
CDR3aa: CAWMGLAGEIDTQYF
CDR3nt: TGTGCCTGGATGGGACTAGCGGGAGAGATAGATACGCAGTATTTT

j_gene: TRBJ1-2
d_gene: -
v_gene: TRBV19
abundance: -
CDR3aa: CASSWRGEDYGYTF
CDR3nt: TGTGCCAGTAGTTGGAGGGGCGAGGACTATGGCTACACCTTC

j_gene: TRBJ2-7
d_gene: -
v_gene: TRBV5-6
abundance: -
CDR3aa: CASSLEGTGYEQYF
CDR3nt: TGTGCCAGCAGCTTGGAAGGTACGGGTTACGAGCAGTACTTC

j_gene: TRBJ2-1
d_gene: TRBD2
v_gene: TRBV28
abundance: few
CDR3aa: CASSLRVLAGVNIYNEQFF
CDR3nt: TGTGCCAGCAGTTTACGTGTCCTAGCGGGAGTTAACATTTACAATGAGCAGTTCTTC

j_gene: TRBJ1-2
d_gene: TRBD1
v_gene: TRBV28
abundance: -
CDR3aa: CASSIEGARYGYTF
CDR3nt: TGTGCCAGCAGTATAGAGGGGGCGAGGTATGGCTACACCTTC

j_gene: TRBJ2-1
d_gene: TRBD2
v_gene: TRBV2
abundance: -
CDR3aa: CASMGTSFNEQFF
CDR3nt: TGTGCCAGCATGGGGACTAGCTTCAATGAGCAGTTCTTC

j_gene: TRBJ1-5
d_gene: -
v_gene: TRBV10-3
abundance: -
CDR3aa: CAISETVGNQPQHF
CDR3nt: TGTGCCATCAGTGAAACGGTGGGCAATCAGCCCCAGCATTTT

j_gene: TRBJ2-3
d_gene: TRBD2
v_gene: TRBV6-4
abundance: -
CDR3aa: CASSPAGGSDTQYF
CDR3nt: TGTGCCAGCAGTCCAGCGGGAGGATCGGATACGCAGTATTTT

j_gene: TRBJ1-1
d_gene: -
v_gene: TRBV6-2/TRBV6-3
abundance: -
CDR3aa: CASSQDKNTEAFF
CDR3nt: TGTGCCAGCAGCCAGGACAAGAACACTGAAGCTTTCTTT